The rows below give T cell receptor beta chains drawn from one sample of a study of T-cell reconstitution after alpha-beta-depleted transplantation in children. TCRdb passed the PCR reads through MiXCR, listing each CDR3 protein once. The sample yields around 700,000 distinct CDR3 sequences, around 13% seen once. Source: PBMCs, taken before TCRalphabeta/CD19-depleted stem cell transplant. Receptors originate from a girl aged 2-9 years with congenital amegakaryocytic thrombocytopenia, due to receive a stem cell transplant. Both conserved end residues are part of each CDR3. The D gene is left open where the match is weak. Rows give clone size only sometimes, using once, few, many, or a class for an expanded clone.

V gene	clone size	J gene	D gene	CDR3 protein	CDR3 DNA
TRBV5-1	few	TRBJ2-2	TRBD2	CASSPPGTRPAGELFF	TGCGCCAGCAGCCCCCCTGGGACTAGGCCCGCCGGGGAGCTGTTTTTT
TRBV20-1	many	TRBJ2-4	.	CSAVPGDKNIQYF	TGCAGTGCGGTCCCGGGGGACAAAAACATTCAGTACTTC
TRBV12-3/TRBV12-4	many	TRBJ1-4	.	CASSTALIGEKLFF	TGTGCCAGCAGTACGGCCTTGATTGGTGAAAAACTGTTTTTT
TRBV20-1	many	TRBJ2-5	.	CSARDVRGGFETQYF	TGCAGTGCTAGAGATGTTCGGGGAGGTTTTGAGACCCAGTACTTC
TRBV2	few	TRBJ2-7	.	CASSELGTAYEQYF	TGTGCCAGCAGTGAATTGGGGACCGCCTACGAGCAGTACTTC
TRBV12-3/TRBV12-4	many	TRBJ1-4	TRBD1	CASSDRGEKLFF	TGTGCCAGCAGCGACAGGGGTGAAAAACTGTTTTTT
TRBV7-8	.	TRBJ1-5	.	CASSQYSQPQHF	TGTGCCAGCAGCCAGTATTCACAGCCCCAGCATTTT
TRBV7-2	many	TRBJ1-6	TRBD1	CASSLAPDRGNSPLHF	TGTGCCAGCAGCTTAGCCCCGGACAGGGGGAATTCACCCCTCCACTTT
TRBV12-3/TRBV12-4	few	TRBJ2-6	.	CASSLGRRANVLTF	TGTGCCAGCAGTTTGGGACGGCGGGCCAACGTCCTGACTTTC
TRBV5-1	many	TRBJ2-7	TRBD2	CASSLVLAGEDEQYF	TGCGCCAGCAGCTTGGTTCTAGCGGGAGAGGACGAGCAGTACTTC
TRBV7-8	.	TRBJ2-7	.	CASSLINDEEGWRDSYEQYF	TGTGCCAGCAGCTTAATTAACGACGAAGAAGGCTGGCGGGACTCCTACGAGCAGTACTTC
TRBV5-1	many	TRBJ2-1	.	CASSDGQSLPYNEQFF	TGCGCCAGCAGCGACGGACAAAGTCTGCCCTACAATGAGCAGTTCTTC
TRBV20-1	few	TRBJ2-1	.	CSAPAPLSYNEQFF	TGCAGTGCTCCCGCCCCTCTTTCCTACAATGAGCAGTTCTTC
TRBV10-3	.	TRBJ2-1	.	CAISESWYNEQFF	TGTGCCATCAGTGAGTCTTGGTACAATGAGCAGTTCTTC
TRBV7-2	.	TRBJ1-1	TRBD1	CASSPNRGLLSEAFF	TGTGCCAGCAGCCCGAACAGGGGGCTTTTGTCTGAAGCTTTCTTT
TRBV5-6	many	TRBJ2-3	TRBD1	CASSLALGTATDTQYF	TGTGCCAGCAGCTTGGCCCTCGGGACAGCCACAGATACGCAGTATTTT
TRBV6-4	many	TRBJ1-1	.	CASSAVAHTEAFF	TGTGCCAGCAGTGCCGTTGCGCACACTGAAGCTTTCTTT
TRBV20-1	many	TRBJ1-2	.	CSARQLGGYTF	TGCAGTGCTAGACAATTGGGTGGCTACACCTTC
TRBV12-3/TRBV12-4	many	TRBJ1-4	.	CASSSDGGLFEKLFF	TGTGCCAGCAGTTCAGACGGAGGTTTGTTTGAAAAACTGTTTTTT
TRBV27	many	TRBJ1-2	.	CASSLLLGGRPYGYTF	TGTGCCAGCAGTTTATTATTGGGGGGACGGCCGTATGGCTACACCTTC
TRBV5-1	many	TRBJ2-3	TRBD2	CASSLSLAGAADTQYF	TGCGCCAGCAGCTTGAGTCTAGCGGGAGCGGCAGATACGCAGTATTTT
TRBV20-1	few	TRBJ2-2	TRBD2	CSARDLAGGPSVTGELFF	TGCAGTGCTAGAGATCTAGCGGGAGGGCCTTCGGTCACCGGGGAGCTGTTTTTT
TRBV6-6	many	TRBJ1-2	.	CASSGSPQDGYTF	TGTGCCAGCAGCGGCAGCCCCCAGGATGGCTACACCTTC
TRBV3-1	few	TRBJ2-2	TRBD2	CASSNGAGVIGELFF	TGTGCCAGCAGCAATGGGGCGGGAGTGATCGGGGAGCTGTTTTTT
TRBV20-1	.	TRBJ1-4	.	CSAPRSPSEKLFF	TGCAGTGCCCCGAGATCCCCAAGTGAAAAACTGTTTTTT
TRBV20-1	many	TRBJ2-1	TRBD2	CSACGTAGTSEQDEQFF	TGCAGTGCTTGCGGGACTGCCGGGACTAGCGAACAGGATGAGCAGTTCTTC
TRBV10-1	many	TRBJ2-7	TRBD2	CASSEWNTGTSELLYEQYF	TGCGCCAGCAGTGAGTGGAATACCGGGACTAGTGAGCTTTTGTACGAGCAGTACTTC
TRBV20-1	few	TRBJ2-3	TRBD2	CSASSGSWDTQYF	TGCAGTGCTTCTAGCGGGAGTTGGGATACGCAGTATTTT
TRBV10-3	many	TRBJ2-7	.	CAISESRNGQAGKDYEQYF	TGTGCCATCAGTGAGTCAAGAAATGGACAGGCGGGGAAGGACTACGAGCAGTACTTC
TRBV10-3	many	TRBJ2-3	TRBD2	CAISEPSAGGFTDTQYF	TGTGCCATCAGTGAGCCATCAGCGGGAGGCTTTACAGATACGCAGTATTTT
TRBV12-3/TRBV12-4	.	TRBJ2-1	.	CASSLLAGAAGEQFF	TGTGCCAGCAGTTTACTAGCTGGGGCGGCGGGGGAGCAGTTCTTC
TRBV7-6	many	TRBJ2-1	TRBD2	CASSIPSVAGRDEQFF	TGTGCCAGCAGCATCCCGTCCGTAGCGGGACGAGATGAGCAGTTCTTC
TRBV12-3/TRBV12-4	few	TRBJ1-5	.	CASSGDNQPQHF	TGTGCCAGCAGTGGGGATAATCAGCCCCAGCATTTT
TRBV5-1	many	TRBJ2-7	TRBD2	CASSPSPGLAGVDQYF	TGCGCCAGCAGCCCGTCTCCGGGACTAGCGGGAGTTGATCAGTACTTC
TRBV10-3	many	TRBJ1-1	.	CAITAGVNTEAFF	TGTGCCATCACGGCGGGGGTGAACACTGAAGCTTTCTTT
TRBV5-1	.	TRBJ2-1	TRBD2	CASSHLSSGRAYEQFF	TGCGCCAGCAGCCATTTATCTAGCGGGAGGGCCTATGAGCAGTTCTTC
TRBV27	many	TRBJ2-1	.	CASSLLLSGEQFF	TGTGCCAGCAGTTTATTATTGAGCGGTGAGCAGTTCTTC
TRBV6-2/TRBV6-3	.	TRBJ2-7	.	CASGDKGYPYEQYF	TGTGCCAGCGGGGACAAAGGGTACCCCTACGAGCAGTACTTC
TRBV6-5	.	TRBJ2-5	.	CASSLPGSTKLIETQYF	TGTGCCAGCAGTTTACCGGGGTCGACCAAGCTCATAGAGACCCAGTACTTC
TRBV15	.	TRBJ2-5	.	CATSRVSGRETQYF	TGTGCCACCAGCAGAGTATCCGGGAGAGAGACCCAGTACTTC
TRBV6-2/TRBV6-3	many	TRBJ2-7	TRBD2	CASRTSGPYEQYF	TGTGCCAGCAGAACTAGCGGTCCCTACGAGCAGTACTTC
TRBV12-3/TRBV12-4	many	TRBJ2-1	TRBD2	CASSLVASGSDEQFF	TGTGCCAGCAGTTTAGTCGCTAGCGGGAGCGATGAGCAGTTCTTC
TRBV4-1	many	TRBJ1-1	.	CASSRTDTEAFF	TGCGCCAGCAGCCGAACTGACACTGAAGCTTTCTTT
TRBV7-3	.	TRBJ2-1	TRBD2	CASSSGPGTSGNNEQFF	TGTGCCAGCAGCTCCGGTCCCGGGACTAGCGGCAACAATGAGCAGTTCTTC
TRBV5-6	many	TRBJ2-3	.	CASSTAQDGPTDTQYF	TGTGCCAGCAGCACAGCCCAAGACGGCCCCACAGATACGCAGTATTTT
TRBV11-2	once	TRBJ2-1	.	CASSLNHKARWKEQFF	TGTGCCAGCAGCTTAAACCATAAAGCTCGGTGGAAAGAGCAGTTCTTC
TRBV5-1	.	TRBJ2-4	.	CASDGVAKNIQYF	TGCGCCAGCGACGGAGTAGCCAAAAACATTCAGTACTTC
TRBV24-1	many	TRBJ2-2	TRBD2	CATSDPSSTSIGPNTGELFF	TGTGCCACCAGTGACCCTTCCTCGACTAGCATAGGGCCGAACACCGGGGAGCTGTTTTTT
TRBV24-1	few	TRBJ2-3	.	CATSDSDVQGWTDTQYF	TGTGCCACCAGTGACTCCGACGTACAGGGTTGGACAGATACGCAGTATTTT
TRBV7-2	.	TRBJ2-3	.	CASSSPGRDTQYF	TGTGCCAGCAGCTCCCCCGGGCGAGATACGCAGTATTTT
TRBV5-1	.	TRBJ2-1	.	CASSSLRGERGNEQFF	TGCGCCAGCAGCTCCTTAAGGGGGGAGCGGGGTAATGAGCAGTTCTTC
TRBV29-1	many	TRBJ2-1	TRBD1	CSVDRDRNPLRRDNEQFF	TGCAGCGTTGACCGGGACAGGAATCCCCTACGGCGGGACAATGAGCAGTTCTTC
TRBV2	many	TRBJ2-7	.	CASSVFIEQYF	TGTGCCAGCAGTGTTTTCATCGAGCAGTACTTC
TRBV10-3	many	TRBJ1-1	.	CAISESRARKAPMNTRAFF	TGTGCCATCAGTGAGTCGAGGGCCAGGAAGGCCCCAATGAACACTAGAGCTTTCTTT
TRBV5-1	.	TRBJ2-7	TRBD1	CASSVQGPGEQYF	TGCGCCAGCAGCGTACAGGGGCCAGGGGAGCAGTACTTC
TRBV5-1	many	TRBJ2-5	.	CASSLAAGKETQYF	TGCGCCAGCAGCTTGGCCGCCGGAAAAGAGACCCAGTACTTC
TRBV12-3/TRBV12-4	few	TRBJ2-1	TRBD1	CASSETGGTYNEQFF	TGTGCCAGCAGCGAAACAGGGGGGACTTACAATGAGCAGTTCTTC
TRBV20-1	.	TRBJ2-1	TRBD2	CSARDLRTSGSHKQFF	TGCAGTGCTAGAGATCTGCGGACTAGCGGGAGTCATAAGCAGTTCTTC
TRBV5-1	many	TRBJ2-3	.	CASSLEGVPSTDTQYF	TGCGCCAGCAGCTTGGAAGGGGTGCCCAGCACAGATACGCAGTATTTT
TRBV7-2	many	TRBJ2-1	.	CASSLGYRSREQFF	TGTGCCAGCAGCTTGGGTTATAGAAGTCGGGAGCAGTTCTTC